A selection of T cell receptor beta chains follows, all from one sample in a study of radiotherapy plus CTLA-4 blockade in lung cancer. Some clones are missing from TCRdb's copy, which holds only in-frame ones; the method was immunoSEQ multiplex PCR. The sample lists some 120,000 clones; 70% to 85% were seen once. Material: peripheral blood, obtained from a patient treated with radiotherapy plus ipilimumab. These receptors were taken from a human donor with non-small cell lung cancer that progressed on radiotherapy plus ipilimumab. Some clones in this sample may be carry-over from other donors' samples. Both conserved end residues are part of each CDR3. A D gene is named only where the DNA matches it firmly. Expanded clones are given a class, and other clones once, few, many or no size at all.

clone size: few; D gene: NA; J gene: TRBJ1-2; V gene: TRBV4-2; CDR3 protein: CASSLYRELYGYTF; CDR3 DNA: TGTGCCAGCAGCCTTTACAGGGAACTCTATGGCTACACCTTC
clone size: NA; D gene: NA; J gene: TRBJ2-6; V gene: TRBV2; CDR3 protein: CASSERRYSSGANVLTF; CDR3 DNA: TGTGCCAGCAGTGAAAGGCGGTATAGCTCTGGGGCCAACGTCCTGACTTTC
clone size: once; D gene: NA; J gene: TRBJ2-3; V gene: TRBV5-1; CDR3 protein: CASVGSQVIGDTQYF; CDR3 DNA: TGCGCCAGCGTAGGGTCACAGGTGATAGGAGATACGCAGTATTTT
clone size: NA; D gene: NA; J gene: TRBJ1-1; V gene: TRBV5-6; CDR3 protein: CASDLGVGNTEAFF; CDR3 DNA: TGTGCCAGCGATTTGGGGGTAGGTAACACTGAAGCTTTCTTT
clone size: NA; D gene: NA; J gene: TRBJ1-2; V gene: TRBV4-2; CDR3 protein: CASSQRIGAGFQGYTF; CDR3 DNA: TGTGCCAGCAGCCAACGGATCGGGGCAGGGTTTCAGGGCTACACCTTC
clone size: NA; D gene: NA; J gene: TRBJ2-3; V gene: TRBV5-6; CDR3 protein: CAGLSAGTDTQYF; CDR3 DNA: TGTGCCGGCCTATCGGCGGGGACAGATACGCAGTATTTT
clone size: NA; D gene: NA; J gene: TRBJ1-5; V gene: TRBV2; CDR3 protein: CASSEDAAGGYGQHF; CDR3 DNA: TGTGCCAGCAGTGAAGACGCCGCCGGGGGATACGGCCAGCATTTT
clone size: NA; D gene: TRBD1; J gene: TRBJ1-1; V gene: TRBV29-1; CDR3 protein: CSVGRGTGSFYTEAFF; CDR3 DNA: TGCAGCGTTGGGAGGGGGACAGGGAGTTTTTACACTGAAGCTTTCTTT
clone size: NA; D gene: NA; J gene: TRBJ2-5; V gene: TRBV19; CDR3 protein: CASSIRMRQFQETQYF; CDR3 DNA: TGTGCCAGTAGTATAAGAATGCGACAGTTCCAAGAGACCCAGTACTTC
clone size: NA; D gene: NA; J gene: TRBJ2-1; V gene: TRBV6-4; CDR3 protein: CASSDSWRGNNEQFF; CDR3 DNA: TGTGCCAGCAGTGACTCCTGGCGGGGCAACAATGAGCAGTTCTTC
clone size: NA; D gene: TRBD1; J gene: TRBJ1-4; V gene: TRBV6-1; CDR3 protein: CASSRTGTGDEKLFF; CDR3 DNA: TGTGCCAGCAGTAGAACCGGAACAGGGGATGAAAAACTGTTTTTT
clone size: NA; D gene: NA; J gene: TRBJ1-3; V gene: TRBV7-2; CDR3 protein: CASSTPPSVSGNTIYF; CDR3 DNA: TGTGCCAGCAGCACCCCCCCATCGGTTTCTGGAAACACCATATATTTT
clone size: NA; D gene: NA; J gene: TRBJ1-5; V gene: TRBV4-2; CDR3 protein: CASSLYSNQPQHF; CDR3 DNA: TGTGCCAGCAGCTTATATAGCAATCAGCCCCAGCATTTT
clone size: NA; D gene: NA; J gene: TRBJ2-7; V gene: TRBV28; CDR3 protein: CASSLGGVDEQYF; CDR3 DNA: TGTGCCAGCAGTTTAGGAGGGGTGGACGAGCAGTACTTC
clone size: NA; D gene: NA; J gene: TRBJ2-7; V gene: TRBV7-2; CDR3 protein: CASSLVRQGEQYF; CDR3 DNA: TGTGCCAGCAGCTTAGTTCGTCAGGGAGAGCAGTACTTC
clone size: NA; D gene: NA; J gene: TRBJ1-4; V gene: TRBV7-6; CDR3 protein: CASSLATSATNEKLFF; CDR3 DNA: TGTGCCAGCAGCTTAGCGACGTCGGCAACTAATGAAAAACTGTTTTTT
clone size: few; D gene: NA; J gene: TRBJ2-5; V gene: TRBV7-6; CDR3 protein: CASSLGLPWVRGTQYF; CDR3 DNA: TGTGCCAGCAGCTTAGGGCTACCCTGGGTCAGGGGGACCCAGTACTTC
clone size: NA; D gene: NA; J gene: TRBJ2-5; V gene: TRBV5-1; CDR3 protein: CASSLRSPQETQYF; CDR3 DNA: TGCGCCAGCAGCTTGAGGAGCCCTCAAGAGACCCAGTACTTC
clone size: NA; D gene: NA; J gene: TRBJ2-5; V gene: TRBV4-3; CDR3 protein: CASSQDVSAGGETQYF; CDR3 DNA: TGCGCCAGCAGCCAAGATGTTTCGGCAGGGGGGGAGACCCAGTACTTC
clone size: NA; D gene: TRBD1; J gene: TRBJ1-1; V gene: TRBV6-5; CDR3 protein: CASSYSRGQGNTEAFF; CDR3 DNA: TGTGCCAGCAGTTACTCGCGTGGACAGGGGAACACTGAAGCTTTCTTT
clone size: once; D gene: TRBD1; J gene: TRBJ2-3; V gene: TRBV29-1; CDR3 protein: CSVDGTGGGEDTQYF; CDR3 DNA: TGCAGCGTTGATGGGACAGGGGGCGGAGAAGATACGCAGTATTTT
clone size: NA; D gene: NA; J gene: TRBJ2-7; V gene: TRBV6-5; CDR3 protein: CASSDRAYEQYF; CDR3 DNA: TGTGCCAGCAGCGACAGAGCCTACGAGCAGTACTTC
clone size: NA; D gene: TRBD1; J gene: TRBJ2-5; V gene: TRBV7-8; CDR3 protein: CASSLAQGAGTQYF; CDR3 DNA: TGTGCCAGCAGCTTAGCCCAGGGGGCCGGGACCCAGTACTTC
clone size: NA; D gene: TRBD2; J gene: TRBJ2-3; V gene: TRBV4-3; CDR3 protein: CASSRWGTSGGMKDTQYF; CDR3 DNA: TGCGCCAGCAGCCGATGGGGAACTAGCGGGGGGATGAAAGATACGCAGTATTTT
clone size: NA; D gene: NA; J gene: TRBJ2-1; V gene: TRBV5-6; CDR3 protein: CASSLVSLPRNEQFF; CDR3 DNA: TGTGCCAGCAGCTTGGTCTCCCTCCCCCGGAATGAGCAGTTCTTC
clone size: NA; D gene: NA; J gene: TRBJ1-1; V gene: TRBV5-1; CDR3 protein: CASSLDRDLVGTEAFF; CDR3 DNA: TGCGCCAGCAGCTTGGACCGGGACTTAGTGGGGACTGAAGCTTTCTTT
clone size: NA; D gene: NA; J gene: TRBJ2-3; V gene: TRBV4-3; CDR3 protein: CASSPRGQGGTDTQYF; CDR3 DNA: TGCGCCAGCAGCCCCCGCGGGCAGGGGGGGACAGATACGCAGTATTTT
clone size: NA; D gene: TRBD1; J gene: TRBJ1-1; V gene: TRBV19; CDR3 protein: CASSIGQGARTEAFF; CDR3 DNA: TGTGCCAGTAGTATCGGACAGGGGGCGAGAACTGAAGCTTTCTTT
clone size: NA; D gene: NA; J gene: TRBJ1-5; V gene: TRBV19; CDR3 protein: CASSITRGLRIDQPQHF; CDR3 DNA: TGTGCCAGTAGTATAACTCGGGGACTTAGGATAGATCAGCCCCAGCATTTT